This section outlines one T cell receptor (beta chain) sequence together with its context. Its target is not known. The CDR3 runs to 12 residues. CDR1 SGHRS and CDR2 YFSETQ come from the germline V gene. The germline V and J ends were trimmed by 0 bases and 6 bases, with 7 bases remaining between them. The RNA input was roughly 0.5 to 1 ug, and it was reverse transcribed with random hexamers. Each CDR3 protein gets one entry after TCRdb re-called the immunoSEQ multiplex PCR reads with MiXCR. The data hold roughly 86,000 distinct CDR3 sequences, with 96% observed a single time. This entry comes from a study of CD8 T cells in Susac syndrome. Study results and limitations: Expansion of Susac CD8+ clones peaked in TEMRA cells and in active patients.

TEMRA cells were enriched by FACS, while CD8+ and CD4+ T cells were obtained through a negative isolation that was performed magnetically. The chain is built from TRBV5-1 and TRBJ2-7; maybe TRBD1 (6 bases). The sample comprised CD8+ T cells from PBMCs. The TCR comes from a human donor with Susac syndrome. CDR3 amino acids: CASSLVGAEQYF. CDR3 coding DNA: TGCGCCAGCAGCTTGGTGGGGGCCGAGCAGTACTTC.